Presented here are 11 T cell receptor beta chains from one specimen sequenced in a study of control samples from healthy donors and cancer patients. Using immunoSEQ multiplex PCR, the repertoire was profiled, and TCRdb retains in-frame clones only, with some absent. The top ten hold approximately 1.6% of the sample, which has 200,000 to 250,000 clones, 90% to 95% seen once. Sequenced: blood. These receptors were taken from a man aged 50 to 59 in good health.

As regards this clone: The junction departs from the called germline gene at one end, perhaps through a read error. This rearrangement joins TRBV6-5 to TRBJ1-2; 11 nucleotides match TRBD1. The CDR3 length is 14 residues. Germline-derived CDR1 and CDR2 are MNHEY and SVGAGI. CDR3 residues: CASSWDRGNSGYTF. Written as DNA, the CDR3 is TGTGCCAGCAGTTGGGACAGGGGGAACTCTGGCTACACCTTC.

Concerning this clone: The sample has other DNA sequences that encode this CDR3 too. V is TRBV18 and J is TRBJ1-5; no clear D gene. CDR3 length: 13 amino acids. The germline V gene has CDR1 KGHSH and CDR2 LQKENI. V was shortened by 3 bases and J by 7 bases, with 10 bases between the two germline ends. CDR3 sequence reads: CASSPGDNQPQHF. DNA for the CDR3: TGTGCCAGCTCACCCGGGGATAACCAGCCCCAGCATTTT.

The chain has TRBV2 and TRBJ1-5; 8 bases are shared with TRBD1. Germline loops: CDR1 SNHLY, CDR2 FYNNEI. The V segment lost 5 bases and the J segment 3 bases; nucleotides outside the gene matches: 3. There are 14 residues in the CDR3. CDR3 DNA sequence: TGTGCCAGCAGTCCGGGACAGGCCAATCAGCCCCAGCATTTT. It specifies CASSPGQANQPQHF.

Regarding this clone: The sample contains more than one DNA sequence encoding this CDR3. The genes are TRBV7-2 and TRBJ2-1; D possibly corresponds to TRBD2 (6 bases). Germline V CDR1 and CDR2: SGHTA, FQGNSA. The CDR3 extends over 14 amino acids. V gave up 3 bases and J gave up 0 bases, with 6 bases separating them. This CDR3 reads CASSLGGSYNEQFF. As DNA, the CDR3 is TGTGCCAGCAGCTTGGGGGGCTCCTACAATGAGCAGTTCTTC.

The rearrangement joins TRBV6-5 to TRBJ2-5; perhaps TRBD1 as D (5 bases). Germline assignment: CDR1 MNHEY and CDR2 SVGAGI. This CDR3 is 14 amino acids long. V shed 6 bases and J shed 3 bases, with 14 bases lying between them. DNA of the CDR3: TGTGCCAGCAGCTTGGCGACAGTAAAAGAGACCCAGTACTTC. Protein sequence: CASSLATVKETQYF.

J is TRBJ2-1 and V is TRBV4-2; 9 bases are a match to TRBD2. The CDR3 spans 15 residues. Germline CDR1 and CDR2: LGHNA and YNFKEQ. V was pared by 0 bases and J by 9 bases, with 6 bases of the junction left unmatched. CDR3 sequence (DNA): TGTGCCAGCAGCCAAGAGGTGGCGGGGGGGGGTGAGCAGTTCTTC. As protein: CASSQEVAGGGEQFF.

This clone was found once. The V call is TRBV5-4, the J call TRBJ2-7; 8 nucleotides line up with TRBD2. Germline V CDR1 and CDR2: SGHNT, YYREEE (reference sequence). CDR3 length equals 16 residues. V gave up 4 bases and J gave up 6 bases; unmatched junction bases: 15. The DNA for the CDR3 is TGTGCCAGCAGCCGGGGGGGAACCGGGAACAAACTCGAGCAGTACTTC. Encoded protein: CASSRGGTGNKLEQYF.

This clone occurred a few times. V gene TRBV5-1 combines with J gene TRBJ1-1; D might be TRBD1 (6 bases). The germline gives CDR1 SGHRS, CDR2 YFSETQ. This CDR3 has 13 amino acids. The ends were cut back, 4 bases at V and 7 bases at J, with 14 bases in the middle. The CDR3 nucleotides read TGCGCCAGCAGCCCACCGGACAGCGGTGAAGCTTTCTTT. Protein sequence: CASSPPDSGEAFF.

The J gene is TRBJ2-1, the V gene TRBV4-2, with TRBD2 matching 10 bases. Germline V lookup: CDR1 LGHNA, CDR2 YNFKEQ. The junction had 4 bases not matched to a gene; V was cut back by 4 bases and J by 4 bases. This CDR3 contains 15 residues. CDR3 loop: CASSRSGGDYNEQFF. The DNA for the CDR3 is TGTGCCAGCAGCCGGAGCGGGGGGGATTACAATGAGCAGTTCTTC.

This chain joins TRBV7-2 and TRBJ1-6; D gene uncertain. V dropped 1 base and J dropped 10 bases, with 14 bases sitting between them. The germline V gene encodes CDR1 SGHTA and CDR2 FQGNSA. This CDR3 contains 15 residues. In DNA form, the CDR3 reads TGTGCCAGCAGCTTAGTAGCGACCTCCAGATCACCCCTCCACTTT. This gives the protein CASSLVATSRSPLHF.

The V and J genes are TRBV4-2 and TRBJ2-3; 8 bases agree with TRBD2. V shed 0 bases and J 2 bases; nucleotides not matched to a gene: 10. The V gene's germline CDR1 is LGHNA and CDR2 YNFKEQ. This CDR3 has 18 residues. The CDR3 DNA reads TGTGCCAGCAGCCAAGAACCCCGGGCTAGCGGGTACACAGATACGCAGTATTTT. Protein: CASSQEPRASGYTDTQYF.